The 17 T cell receptor beta chains below come from one sample, sequenced in a study of long-term antiretroviral therapy in people with HIV. The libraries were made with immunoSEQ v3.0 at survey level. The data were produced by immunoSEQ multiplex PCR, yet TCRdb's version contains in-frame clones alone and is incomplete. The repertoire has about 16,000 clones, about 94% of them found once; the top ten carry 4.5% to 5.5%. Sequencing was performed on unsorted PBMCs, taken roughly 6.4 years after starting antiretroviral therapy. All receptors derive from a woman in her 50s with HIV.

The J gene is TRBJ2-3, the V gene TRBV30; D possibly uses TRBD1 or TRBD2 (5 bases each). The CDR3 has 14 amino acids. The V end was cut by 3 bases, the J end by 2 bases, with 12 bases between. Germline V lookup: CDR1 GTSNPN, CDR2 SVGIG (reference sequence). The CDR3 here is CAWSPGPITDTQYF. The CDR3 DNA reads TGTGCCTGGAGCCCGGGACCCATCACAGATACGCAGTATTTT.

This clone was detected only once. The chain uses TRBV6-1 and TRBJ2-7, with 7 bases aligning to TRBD1. The length of the CDR3 is 13 residues. V lost 6 bases and J lost 6; bases outside the gene matches: 8. CDR1 is MNHNS, CDR2 SASEGT, per germline. The DNA for the CDR3 is TGTGCCAGCAGGCGGGCAGGGGGTGGCGAGCAGTACTTC. It yields the protein CASRRAGGGEQYF.

The rearrangement joins TRBV9 to TRBJ1-3; TRBD1 matches 7 bases. The germline gives CDR1 SGDLS, CDR2 YYNGEE. The CDR3 is 15 amino acids. V lost 4 bases, J lost 4 bases, and 8 bases stayed unmatched. The CDR3 loop reads CASSQTGTEGNTIYF. CDR3 nucleotide sequence: TGTGCCAGCAGCCAGACCGGGACAGAAGGAAACACCATATATTTT.

V usage is TRBV10-3 and J usage is TRBJ2-1, with TRBD2 matching 11 bases. CDR3 length: 15 amino acids. V shed 5 bases and J 3 bases; nucleotides not matched to a gene: 3. Germline CDR1 is ENHRY and CDR2 is SYGVKD. CDR3 amino acids: CAISPTSGSYNEQFF. The CDR3, as DNA: TGTGCCATCAGTCCTACTAGCGGGAGCTACAATGAGCAGTTCTTC.

With regard to this clone: The junction departs from the called germline gene at one end, perhaps through a read error. This chain connects TRBV7-3 to TRBJ2-1; D is ambiguous. The germline gives CDR1 SGHTA, CDR2 FQGTGA. CDR3 length equals 14 residues. The CDR3 sequence is CASSPGPSFNEQFF. DNA of the CDR3: TGTGCCAGCAGCCCCGGCCCCTCCTTCAATGAGCAGTTCTTC.

V and J are TRBV7-2 and TRBJ2-5, with D hard to call. Germline lookup yields CDR1 SGHTA and CDR2 FQGNSA. The V and J ends lost 6 bases and 4 bases respectively, with 12 bases between them. The length of the CDR3 is 13 residues. CDR3 nucleotides: TGTGCCAGCAGTGAAAGCTATGGAGAGACCCAGTACTTC. It translates to CASSESYGETQYF.

The chain combines TRBV9 with TRBJ2-7, with D hard to call. V lost 0 bases, J lost 5 bases, and 15 bases lay in between. Germline CDR1 and CDR2: SGDLS and YYNGEE. CDR3 length: 15 residues. The DNA for the CDR3 is TGTGCCAGCAGCGTAGAGGGTGATCCCTCACACGAGCAGTACTTC. Amino acid sequence: CASSVEGDPSHEQYF. Based on the CDR3 plus reference TRBV9 and TRBJ2-7, the full variable domain is DSGVTQTPKHLITATGQRVTLRCSPRSGDLSVYWYQQSLDQGLQFLIQYYNGEERAKGNILERFSAQQFPDLHSELNLSSLELGDSALYFCASSVEGDPSHEQYFGPGTRLTVT.

V gene TRBV5-6 combines with J gene TRBJ1-2; D perhaps matches TRBD1 (6 bases). The CDR3 runs 14 residues. Germline V gives CDR1 SGHDT, CDR2 YYEEEE. Trimming pared 4 bases from V and 8 bases from J, leaving 18 bases between. CDR3 bases: TGTGCCAGCAGCCCCGGACCAGGGGCGGGGGGCTACACCTTC. It yields the protein CASSPGPGAGGYTF. Full variable domain (remainder filled in from reference TRBV5-6 and TRBJ1-2): DAGVTQSPTHLIKTRGQQVTLRCSPKSGHDTVSWYQQALGQGPQFIFQYYEEEERQRGNFPDRFSGHQFPNYSSELNVNALLLGDSALYLCASSPGPGAGGYTFGSGTRLTVV.

V and J are TRBV10-3 and TRBJ2-7; 7 bases are shared with TRBD1. Germline V lookup: CDR1 ENHRY, CDR2 SYGVKD. With V trimmed by 2 bases and J by 1 base, 20 bases remained unmatched. This CDR3 comprises 20 residues. CDR3 DNA: TGTGCCATCAGTGAGCCCCGCGGACAGGTGAGGGCCGCATGGTCCTACGAGCAGTACTTC. It translates to CAISEPRGQVRAAWSYEQYF.

This chain connects TRBV5-8 to TRBJ2-7; tentative D call: TRBD2 (6 bases). The CDR3 contains 13 residues. The germline V gene encodes CDR1 SGHTS and CDR2 YDEGEE. The V and J ends lost 1 base and 3 bases respectively, with 8 bases between them. The CDR3 reads CASSLQGGYEQYF. DNA for the CDR3: TGTGCCAGCAGCTTGCAGGGAGGCTACGAGCAGTACTTC.

The chain carries TRBV10-2 and TRBJ2-3; 9 positions agree with TRBD2. J lost 9 bases, V lost 8 bases, and 18 bases had no gene match. This CDR3 comprises 16 residues. Germline loops: CDR1 WSHSY, CDR2 SAAADI. CDR3 DNA sequence: TGCGCCAGCGGGGATATTTTAGCGGGAGTTTCTAGCACGCAGTATTTT. Translating it yields CASGDILAGVSSTQYF.

The rearrangement links TRBV7-2 to TRBJ1-2; no firm D call. V dropped 6 bases and J dropped 8 bases, with 13 bases sitting between them. The CDR3 spans 12 residues. The germline V gene encodes CDR1 SGHTA and CDR2 FQGNSA. CDR3 DNA sequence: TGTGCCAGCAGTCCTTATGTGAGGGGCTACACCTTC. Translated, it gives CASSPYVRGYTF.

J is TRBJ1-2 and V is TRBV4-3; D gene unclear. The CDR3 extends over 15 amino acids. The V end lost 4 bases, the J end lost 0 bases, and 12 bases lay between the germline ends. Germline lookup yields CDR1 LGHNA and CDR2 YSLEER. The CDR3 loop reads CASSLLQAPNYGYTF. The CDR3 DNA reads TGCGCCAGCAGCCTTCTTCAGGCCCCTAACTATGGCTACACCTTC.

The chain couples TRBV14 to TRBJ2-7; possibly TRBD2 for D (5 bases). Germline V gene sequence: CDR1 SGHDN, CDR2 FVKESK. The CDR3 is 13 residues long. V was trimmed by 4 bases and J by 3 bases, leaving 10 bases between them. This chain's CDR3 is CASSRGSYYEQYF. Here the CDR3 DNA reads TGTGCCAGCAGCCGCGGGTCGTACTACGAGCAGTACTTC.

The genes are TRBV18 and TRBJ1-3; 8 bases line up with TRBD1. CDR1 and CDR2 from the germline V gene are KGHSH and LQKENI. The CDR3 spans 16 residues. Trimming removed 2 bases from V and 6 bases from J; junction bases left unmatched: 9. The CDR3 nucleotides read TGTGCCAGCTCACCAGTGACCGGGACAGGCCTAAACACCATATATTTT. Protein: CASSPVTGTGLNTIYF. The whole variable domain, filled in from reference TRBV18 and TRBJ1-3, reads NAGVMQNPRHLVRRRGQEARLRCSPMKGHSHVYWYRQLPEEGLKFMVYLQKENIIDESGMPKERFSAEFPKEGPSILRIQQVVRGDSAAYFCASSPVTGTGLNTIYFGEGSWLTVV.

The rearrangement joins TRBV18 to TRBJ1-2; D not resolved. This CDR3 is built from 13 residues. The germline CDR1 and CDR2 sequences are KGHSH and LQKENI. V was cut by 8 bases and J by 0 bases, with 10 bases left in between. The CDR3 DNA sequence: TGTGCCAGCGCGTCCTCAGCTAACTATGGCTACACCTTC. Amino acids: CASASSANYGYTF.

V usage is TRBV19 and J usage is TRBJ1-5; D not certain. V gave up 6 bases and J gave up 5 bases, with 11 bases separating them. Germline V gives CDR1 LNHDA, CDR2 SQIVND (reference sequence). The CDR3 is 13 residues long. CDR3 bases: TGTGCCAGTAGATGGGAGCGGGATCAGCCCCAGCATTTT. As protein: CASRWERDQPQHF.